This TCR beta chain emerged from a study of shared clonotypes between healthy human individuals. Overall study results and limits: Tissue TCR repertoires likely differ from these blood-only repertoires.

Positively selected for CCR7, the CD45RO-negative cells used as naive CD8 cells excluded terminally differentiated effector memory CD45RA+ cells. Profiled with immunoSEQ multiplex PCR; TCRdb holds only in-frame clones, not every one. The sample lists millions of clones, approximately 94% occurring once. The CDR3 length is 17 residues. V lost 7 bases, J lost 3 bases, and 14 bases stayed unmatched. Germline lookup yields CDR1 SGHTA and CDR2 FQGNSA. Of note for this clone: Its antigen is undetermined.

The rearrangement joins TRBV7-2 to TRBJ2-3; 9 bases line up with TRBD2. The clonotype comes from a man aged 18 to 30 in good health. The sample was naive CD8+ T cells sorted from blood. The CDR3 sequence: CASTQLIAGALTDTQYF. CDR3 in DNA: TGTGCCAGCACCCAACTCATAGCGGGAGCCCTTACAGATACGCAGTATTTT.